The 32 T cell receptor beta chains presented below share a single source sample, sequenced in a study of cytomegalovirus exposure and HLA in healthy donors. PCR was performed using 60 Vbeta and 13 Jbeta primers. Profiling relied on immunoSEQ multiplex PCR, and the TCRdb table lists in-frame clones only, not all of them. The listing records 60,000 to 90,000 clones. The sequencing input was PBMCs. The receptors stem from a woman aged 40 to 55 in good health and CMV-seropositive.

The V call is TRBV5-1, the J call TRBJ1-1; D call uncertain. The CDR3 sequence is 12 residues long. V lost 7 bases and J lost 6, with 13 bases in between. The germline V gene has CDR1 SGHRS and CDR2 YFSETQ. CDR3 loop: CASRETSAEAFF. For the CDR3, the DNA is TGCGCCAGCCGGGAAACCAGCGCTGAAGCTTTCTTT.

The J gene is TRBJ2-5, the V gene TRBV6-6, with TRBD2 as a possible D gene (6 bases). There are 13 residues in the CDR3. Germline lookup yields CDR1 MNHNY and CDR2 SVGAGI (reference sequence). The ends were cut back, 7 bases at V and 5 bases at J, with 14 bases in the middle. The CDR3 region has the DNA TGTGCCAGCAATTTCGGAGGGCCGGAGACCCAGTACTTC. Protein sequence: CASNFGGPETQYF.

The rearrangement links TRBV15 to TRBJ1-5; TRBD1 matches at 8 bases. Germline V gives CDR1 LNHNV, CDR2 YYDKDF (reference sequence). The CDR3 is made up of 17 amino acids. The V segment lost 0 bases and the J segment 6 bases; nucleotides outside the gene matches: 10. The CDR3 DNA follows: TGTGCCACCAGCAGAGAACTAATTTGGCAGGGGGCTCAGCCCCAGCATTTT. Translation gives CATSRELIWQGAQPQHF.

The gene calls are TRBV6-5 and TRBJ1-1; 9 bases align to TRBD1. Germline V gene data show CDR1 as MNHEY and CDR2 as SVGAGI. CDR3 length: 15 amino acids. V lost 6 bases and J lost 6; bases outside the gene matches: 11. In nucleotides, the CDR3 is TGTGCCAGCAGCCCCAGAGGACAGGGGATAGCTGAAGCTTTCTTT. The encoded protein is CASSPRGQGIAEAFF.

V and J are TRBV28 and TRBJ1-5, with 9 bases that match TRBD1. The ends lost 8 bases at V and 5 bases at J; junction bases unmatched: 7. Germline CDR1 MDHEN, CDR2 SYDVKM. The CDR3 totals 14 residues. CDR3 sequence (DNA): TGTGCCAGCGCTCGTTGGGACAGGGATCAGCCCCAGCATTTT. Translated: CASARWDRDQPQHF.

V and J are TRBV7-3 and TRBJ2-7, with D maybe TRBD1 (6 bases). The germline CDR1 and CDR2 sequences are SGHTA and FQGTGA. V was shortened by 4 bases and J by 6 bases, with 13 bases between the two germline ends. The CDR3 is made up of 13 amino acids. CDR3 sequence: CASSSTGRAEQYF. The CDR3 nucleotides are TGTGCCAGCAGCTCGACAGGTCGGGCCGAGCAGTACTTC.

To note about this clone: Other DNA sequences of this sample code for an identical CDR3. This sequence joins TRBV10-3 and TRBJ1-1; possibly TRBD1 for D (6 bases). V shed 6 bases and J shed 4 bases, with 12 bases lying between them. Looked up from germline, CDR1 is ENHRY and CDR2 is SYGVKD. The CDR3 is 13 residues long. Here the CDR3 DNA reads TGTGCCATCAGCCCCAGGGGAATCACTGAAGCTTTCTTT. It is translated as CAISPRGITEAFF.

The chain carries TRBV7-2 and TRBJ2-7; 10 bases are a match to TRBD2. The CDR3 is 19 amino acids. Unmatched junction bases numbered 15, after V lost 0 bases and J lost 4 bases. Germline V gene data show CDR1 as SGHTA and CDR2 as FQGNSA. CDR3 in amino acids: CASSLALSSGSSAFYEQYF. The CDR3 coding sequence is TGTGCCAGCAGCTTAGCGCTGTCTAGCGGGAGCTCCGCCTTTTACGAGCAGTACTTC.

V and J are TRBV7-2 and TRBJ2-5, with D hard to call. From germline, CDR1 is SGHTA and CDR2 FQGNSA. V dropped 2 bases and J dropped 5 bases, with 9 bases sitting between them. This CDR3 region has 13 residues. The CDR3 nucleotides are TGTGCCAGCAGCTTACAGGAAGGTGAGACCCAGTACTTC. Amino acids: CASSLQEGETQYF. Supplemented by reference TRBV7-2 and TRBJ2-5, the full variable domain reads GAGVSQSPSNKVTEKGKDVELRCDPISGHTALYWYRQSLGQGLEFLIYFQGNSAPDKSGLPSDRFSAERTGGSVSTLTIQRTQQEDSAVYLCASSLQEGETQYFGPGTRLLVL.

This chain joins TRBV5-8 and TRBJ2-7; D is unclear. Germline CDR1 reads SGHTS; CDR2 reads YDEGEE. The V end was cut by 3 bases, the J end by 0 bases, with 4 bases between. The CDR3 covers 12 residues. CDR3 amino acids: CASSSYSYEQYF. CDR3 nucleotides: TGTGCCAGCAGCTCTTACTCCTACGAGCAGTACTTC.

V gene TRBV11-2 combines with J gene TRBJ2-7; TRBD1 matches at 8 bases. V shed 5 bases and J 2 bases; nucleotides not matched to a gene: 5. This CDR3 is 14 amino acids long. CDR1 and CDR2 from the germline V gene are SGHAT and FQNNGV. The CDR3 region is CASSTDRGPYEQYF. CDR3 DNA: TGTGCCAGCAGCACAGACAGGGGTCCCTACGAGCAGTACTTC.

The chain links TRBV11-2 to TRBJ1-2; possibly TRBD1 for D (6 bases). Trimming took 4 bases from V and 0 from J, leaving 18 bases between them. This CDR3 contains 17 residues. Germline values: CDR1 SGHAT, CDR2 FQNNGV. CDR3 in DNA: TGTGCCAGCAGCTCGAACCCTCAGGGGCGAGCTAACTATGGCTACACCTTC. This translates into CASSSNPQGRANYGYTF.

This chain uses TRBV7-2 with TRBJ1-3; possibly TRBD1 for D (6 bases). Trimming took 4 bases from V and 0 from J, leaving 13 bases between them. Germline V gene sequence: CDR1 SGHTA, CDR2 FQGNSA. The length of the CDR3 is 16 residues. The CDR3 sequence: CASSSGQPLSGNTIYF. CDR3 bases: TGTGCCAGCAGCTCCGGACAGCCTCTCTCTGGAAACACCATATATTTT.

The rearrangement joins TRBV6-5 to TRBJ2-2; D unresolved. Germline-derived CDR1 and CDR2 are MNHEY and SVGAGI. The CDR3 sequence is 12 residues long. V was trimmed by 5 bases and J by 6 bases, leaving 7 bases between them. This chain's CDR3 is CASSRGPGELFF. The DNA of the CDR3 is TGTGCCAGCAGTCGTGGCCCCGGGGAGCTGTTTTTT.

This rearrangement joins TRBV29-1 to TRBJ1-1, with D possibly TRBD1 on 5 matching bases. Germline CDR1 and CDR2: SQVTM and ANQGSEA. CDR3 size: 13 residues. Trimming cost V 7 bases and J 0 bases, with 12 bases left between them. The CDR3 nucleotides read TGCAGCGCCAGGACGGACATGAACACTGAAGCTTTCTTT. Translating gives CSARTDMNTEAFF.

This sequence joins TRBV7-3 and TRBJ2-3, with 12 nucleotides matching TRBD2. The CDR3 is 15 residues long. CDR1 and CDR2 from the germline V gene are SGHTA and FQGTGA. Losses at the gene ends were 2 bases for V and 6 bases for J; bases not matched to a gene: 3. CDR3 sequence: CASSLLAGGSDTQYF. CDR3 sequence (DNA): TGTGCCAGCAGCTTACTAGCGGGGGGGTCGGATACGCAGTATTTT.

This chain joins TRBV19 and TRBJ2-3, with 13 bases aligning to TRBD2. Germline assignment: CDR1 LNHDA and CDR2 SQIVND (reference sequence). This CDR3 region has 17 residues. With V trimmed by 5 bases and J by 6 bases, 11 bases remained unmatched. Here the CDR3 DNA reads TGTGCCAGTAGTCCAAAGGGACTAGCGGGGTTTAAGGATACGCAGTATTTT. As protein: CASSPKGLAGFKDTQYF.

The gene calls are TRBV4-3 and TRBJ1-2, with 8 bases identical to TRBD1. V gave up 3 bases and J gave up 8 bases; unmatched junction bases: 8. Germline V gene lookup returns CDR1 LGHNA and CDR2 YSLEER. This CDR3 contains 14 residues. The CDR3 sequence is CASSQLLQGDGYTF. The CDR3 DNA reads as TGCGCCAGCAGCCAGCTCCTACAGGGGGACGGCTACACCTTC.

V usage is TRBV2 and J usage is TRBJ1-2; tentatively, D is TRBD1 (6 bases). CDR1 and CDR2 from the germline V gene are SNHLY and FYNNEI. The CDR3 is 15 residues long. The germline V and J ends were trimmed by 7 bases and 1 base, with 16 bases remaining between them. The CDR3 reads CASTQAGGHNYGYTF. The CDR3 region has the DNA TGTGCCAGCACCCAGGCGGGGGGCCATAACTATGGCTACACCTTC.

V gene TRBV5-8 combines with J gene TRBJ1-1; TRBD1 aligns across 7 bases. With 7 bases clipped from V and 5 bases from J, the junction kept 11 bases outside the gene matches. CDR3 length equals 14 residues. The germline CDR1 and CDR2 sequences are SGHTS and YDEGEE. CDR3 nucleotide sequence: TGTGCCAGCCTGAAGGGGGCAAGGCGGACTGAAGCTTTCTTT. It codes for CASLKGARRTEAFF.

The chain couples TRBV2 to TRBJ2-1, with D unclear. Germline CDR1 is SNHLY and CDR2 is FYNNEI. Trimming cost V 1 base and J 0 bases, with 7 bases left between them. This CDR3 has 15 residues. The CDR3 loop reads CASSEVQFSYNEQFF. CDR3 nucleotide sequence: TGTGCCAGCAGTGAAGTACAGTTCTCCTACAATGAGCAGTTCTTC.

This chain joins TRBV29-1 and TRBJ1-1, with D unresolved. This CDR3 spans 13 amino acids. Germline assignment: CDR1 SQVTM and CDR2 ANQGSEA. V gave up 4 bases and J gave up 1 base, with 10 bases separating them. CDR3 sequence (DNA): TGCAGCGTTGGGGGTGCGGGGAACACTGAAGCTTTCTTT. It yields the protein CSVGGAGNTEAFF.

The chain couples TRBV9 to TRBJ2-3, with 10 positions matching TRBD2. This CDR3 spans 15 amino acids. Germline trimming cut 0 bases from V and 4 bases from J; bases unmatched to any gene: 2. Per the germline V gene, CDR1 is SGDLS and CDR2 is YYNGEE. CDR3 DNA sequence: TGTGCCAGCAGCGTAGCTAGCGGGAGTTCAGATACGCAGTATTTT. Encoded protein: CASSVASGSSDTQYF.

The genes are TRBV5-4 and TRBJ2-7; TRBD2 agrees at 9 bases. CDR3 length equals 14 residues. Per the germline V gene, CDR1 is SGHNT and CDR2 is YYREEE (reference sequence). The V segment lost 2 bases and the J segment 3 bases; nucleotides outside the gene matches: 3. DNA of the CDR3: TGTGCCAGCAGCTTCGGACTAGCGCGCTACGAGCAGTACTTC. Translated: CASSFGLARYEQYF.

In regard to this clone: This sample also contains other DNA sequences that code for the same CDR3. V usage is TRBV9 and J usage is TRBJ2-1; the match to TRBD2 covers 7 bases. V lost 0 bases, J lost 4 bases, and 1 base stayed unmatched. This CDR3 region has 14 residues. Germline V gene data show CDR1 as SGDLS and CDR2 as YYNGEE. Here the CDR3 DNA reads TGTGCCAGCAGCGTAGGGGGGGGGTACAATGAGCAGTTCTTC. Translation gives CASSVGGGYNEQFF.

CDR3 sequence reads: CASSPDRAASGYTF. CDR3 nucleotides: TGCGCCAGCAGTCCGGACAGGGCGGCTAGTGGCTACACCTTC. The V gene is TRBV5-1, the J gene TRBJ1-2; 8 bases fit TRBD1. With V trimmed by 5 bases and J by 7 bases, 10 bases remained unmatched. The germline V gene encodes CDR1 SGHRS and CDR2 YFSETQ. The CDR3 is made up of 14 amino acids.

This chain connects TRBV9 to TRBJ2-1; perhaps TRBD2 as D (7 bases). The V gene's germline CDR1 is SGDLS and CDR2 YYNGEE. The V end lost 4 bases, the J end lost 8 bases, and 19 bases lay between the germline ends. This CDR3 contains 15 residues. The CDR3, as DNA: TGTGCCAGCAGCTCGGGGGGCGGGGGCGGCTATGAGCAGTTCTTC. Translating it yields CASSSGGGGGYEQFF.

The V and J genes are TRBV18 and TRBJ1-3; D not certain. CDR1 is KGHSH and CDR2 is LQKENI in the germline V gene. V was clipped by 6 bases and J by 0 bases, with 9 bases between them. This CDR3 has 14 amino acids. CDR3 sequence (DNA): TGTGCCAGCTCCCCTACTAACTCTGGAAACACCATATATTTT. Translating gives CASSPTNSGNTIYF.

This chain links TRBV7-7 with TRBJ1-1, with unresolved D. From germline, CDR1 is SSHAT and CDR2 FNYEAQ (reference sequence). This CDR3 is 13 amino acids long. The V end lost 2 bases, the J end lost 5 bases, and 9 bases lay between the germline ends. CDR3: CASSLNRETEAFF. The CDR3 DNA is TGTGCCAGCAGCTTAAATCGGGAAACTGAAGCTTTCTTT. The whole variable domain, remainder taken from reference TRBV7-7 and TRBJ1-1, is GAGVSQSPRYKVTKRGQDVTLRCDPISSHATLYWYQQALGQGPEFLTYFNYEAQPDKSGLPSDRFSAERPEGSISTLTIQRTEQRDSAMYRCASSLNRETEAFFGQGTRLTVV.

This chain links TRBV7-8 with TRBJ1-2; TRBD1 aligns across 10 bases. The CDR3 totals 15 residues. The V and J ends lost 6 bases and 5 bases, in that order; junction bases with no gene match: 9. Germline V CDR1 and CDR2: SGHVS, FQNEAQ. The CDR3 DNA reads as TGTGCCAGCAGTCGCACCGGGACAGGGGTGTATGGCTACACCTTC. It specifies CASSRTGTGVYGYTF.

CDR3 loop: CASSLEETGTGVVNEQFF. Written as DNA, the CDR3 is TGTGCCAGCAGCTTGGAAGAGACCGGGACAGGGGTGGTCAATGAGCAGTTCTTC. The chain employs TRBV5-5 and TRBJ2-1; 10 bases are a match to TRBD1. Germline V gives CDR1 SGHKS, CDR2 YYEKEE (reference sequence). V gave up 0 bases and J gave up 6 bases; unmatched junction bases: 12. This CDR3 has 18 residues. Together with reference TRBV5-5 and TRBJ2-1, the CDR3 gives the full variable domain: DAGVTQSPTHLIKTRGQQVTLRCSPISGHKSVSWYQQVLGQGPQFIFQYYEKEERGRGNFPDRFSARQFPNYSSELNVNALLLGDSALYLCASSLEETGTGVVNEQFFGPGTRLTVL.

The chain employs TRBV6-4 and TRBJ2-7; possible D gene TRBD1, 5 bases. V gave up 4 bases and J gave up 3 bases, with 13 bases separating them. Germline assignment: CDR1 MRHNA and CDR2 SNTAGT. This CDR3 has 14 residues. The CDR3 is CASSAQIGDYEQYF. Written as DNA, the CDR3 is TGTGCCAGCAGTGCCCAGATAGGGGACTACGAGCAGTACTTC.